The 23 T cell receptor beta chains given below trace back to one sample, sequenced in a study of blood T cell repertoires in COVID-19. Libraries were prepared by immunoSEQ multiplex PCR; TCRdb keeps only in-frame clonotypes and omits some of them. Altogether some 390,000 clones are present, roughly nine tenths being singletons, with the ten largest covering 0.95% to 1.2%. Material: PBMCs or T cells enriched from blood (not recorded which). These receptors were collected from a young man who had recovered from COVID-19.

The chain recombines TRBV27 with TRBJ2-1, with D uncertain. This CDR3 has 13 amino acids. Looked up from germline, CDR1 is MNHEY and CDR2 is SMNVEV (reference sequence). V lost 5 bases and J 8 bases, leaving 13 bases between the germline ends. CDR3 in amino acids: CASSALFRDEQFF. The CDR3 nucleotides are TGTGCCAGCAGTGCCCTTTTTCGGGATGAGCAGTTCTTC.

This clone was observed a handful of times. The chain combines TRBV5-1 with TRBJ2-6, with TRBD1 identical over 7 bases. The CDR3 runs 15 residues. Trimming removed 4 bases from V and 2 bases from J; junction bases left unmatched: 3. The germline V gene encodes CDR1 SGHRS and CDR2 YFSETQ. For the CDR3, the DNA is TGCGCCAGCAGCGACGACAGGGCTGGGGCCAACGTCCTGACTTTC. As protein: CASSDDRAGANVLTF.

The V call is TRBV5-1, the J call TRBJ2-5; D perhaps matches TRBD2 (6 bases). The germline V gene has CDR1 SGHRS and CDR2 YFSETQ. The CDR3 consists of 15 residues. The germline V and J ends were trimmed by 0 bases and 2 bases, with 11 bases remaining between them. The CDR3 sequence is CASSLGSSAQETQYF. Written as DNA, the CDR3 is TGCGCCAGCAGCTTGGGGTCTAGCGCACAAGAGACCCAGTACTTC.

V usage is TRBV19 and J usage is TRBJ1-1; D may be TRBD1 (5 bases). The length of the CDR3 is 13 residues. With 8 bases removed from V and 0 bases from J, the gap between germline ends came to 10 bases. CDR1 is LNHDA, CDR2 SQIVND, per germline (reference sequence). CDR3 nucleotides: TGTGCCAGTCAGACAGCGATGAACACTGAAGCTTTCTTT. It yields the protein CASQTAMNTEAFF. Full variable domain (rest looked up from reference TRBV19 and TRBJ1-1): DGGITQSPKYLFRKEGQNVTLSCEQNLNHDAMYWYRQDPGQGLRLIYYSQIVNDFQKGDIAEGYSVSREKKESFPLTVTSAQKNPTAFYLCASQTAMNTEAFFGQGTRLTVV.

This clone appeared a single time. The chain uses TRBV19 and TRBJ2-7; 9 bases are shared with TRBD2. V dropped 3 bases and J dropped 4; count of bases not matched to a gene: 13. The length of the CDR3 is 17 residues. The germline gives CDR1 LNHDA, CDR2 SQIVND (reference sequence). The CDR3 is CASSIAGIAGVKYEQYF. The CDR3 region has the DNA TGTGCCAGTAGTATTGCAGGGATAGCGGGAGTGAAATACGAGCAGTACTTC.

The chain couples TRBV30 to TRBJ1-2; no definite D call. CDR1 and CDR2 from the germline V gene are GTSNPN and SVGIG (reference sequence). Trimming cost V 3 bases and J 4 bases, with 9 bases left between them. The CDR3 has 12 residues. The CDR3: CAWSLATYGYTF. The CDR3 bases are TGTGCCTGGAGCCTGGCAACCTATGGCTACACCTTC.

The CDR3 sequence: CASSLGGVLANEKLFF. In nucleotides, the CDR3 is TGTGCCAGCAGTTTAGGCGGGGTGTTGGCTAATGAAAAACTGTTTTTT. V usage is TRBV28 and J usage is TRBJ1-4; the D is unclear. V was shortened by 2 bases and J by 3 bases, with 13 bases between the two germline ends. Germline values: CDR1 MDHEN, CDR2 SYDVKM. The CDR3 loop spans 16 amino acids.

This clone was recorded once. The chain combines TRBV29-1 with TRBJ1-6; the D gene is possibly TRBD1 (5 bases). Germline V gene sequence: CDR1 SQVTM, CDR2 ANQGSEA. The CDR3 spans 13 residues. V was pared by 5 bases and J by 9 bases, with 14 bases between. The DNA of the CDR3 is TGCAGCGTTAGGGAGGGGATATTTTCACCCCTCCACTTT. Translating it yields CSVREGIFSPLHF.

The chain joins TRBV30 to TRBJ1-1; a possible D gene is TRBD1 (6 bases). The CDR3 extends over 13 amino acids. Trimming took 0 bases from V and 4 from J, leaving 9 bases between them. Germline-derived CDR1 and CDR2 are GTSNPN and SVGIG (reference sequence). CDR3 region: CAWSVLGGTEAFF. The CDR3 nucleotides read TGTGCCTGGAGTGTATTAGGGGGCACTGAAGCTTTCTTT.

This chain joins TRBV3-1 (or the pseudogene TRBV3-2) and TRBJ2-2, with TRBD1 identical over 11 bases. Germline trimming cut 3 bases from V and 2 bases from J; bases unmatched to any gene: 5. The CDR3 loop spans 17 amino acids. Germline V CDR1 and CDR2: LGHDT, YNNKEL (reference sequence). As DNA, the CDR3 is TGTGCCAGCAGCCAGGAGGGGACAGGGGGTAACACCGGGGAGCTGTTTTTT. It specifies CASSQEGTGGNTGELFF.

The chain couples TRBV13 to TRBJ1-2; D may be TRBD1 (5 bases). Germline V lookup: CDR1 PRHDT, CDR2 FYEKMQ (reference sequence). With 5 bases removed from V and 5 bases from J, the gap between germline ends came to 24 bases. This CDR3 has 17 amino acids. CDR3 region: CASSTYWDGGPEYGYTF. Written as DNA, the CDR3 is TGTGCCAGCAGCACCTACTGGGACGGAGGGCCTGAGTATGGCTACACCTTC.

The chain links TRBV4-1 to TRBJ2-7, with TRBD2 as a possible D gene (5 bases). Germline V gene lookup returns CDR1 MGHRA and CDR2 YSYEKL. The CDR3 has 15 residues. The V end was cut by 1 base, the J end by 1 base, with 11 bases between. The CDR3 DNA reads as TGCGCCAGCAGCCAAGGGGTGGGAGCGTCCTACGAGCAGTACTTC. It codes for CASSQGVGASYEQYF.

This chain joins TRBV5-1 and TRBJ2-7; 9 bases are a match to TRBD2. Germline V gene data show CDR1 as SGHRS and CDR2 as YFSETQ. The CDR3 consists of 14 residues. V gave up 3 bases and J gave up 3 bases; unmatched junction bases: 4. The CDR3 reads CASSSTSGYYEQYF. The CDR3 nucleotides are TGCGCCAGCAGCTCGACTAGCGGATACTACGAGCAGTACTTC. Full variable domain (missing parts from reference TRBV5-1 and TRBJ2-7): KAGVTQTPRYLIKTRGQQVTLSCSPISGHRSVSWYQQTPGQGLQFLFEYFSETQRNKGNFPGRFSGRQFSNSRSEMNVSTLELGDSALYLCASSSTSGYYEQYFGPGTRLTVT.

V and J are TRBV2 and TRBJ1-3, with 8 bases that match TRBD1. Germline V lookup: CDR1 SNHLY, CDR2 FYNNEI. Trimming at V came to 4 bases and at J to 1 base, leaving 15 bases not matched to a gene. The CDR3 extends over 19 amino acids. Written as DNA, the CDR3 is TGTGCCAGCAGTGGCACACAGGGGGGCCGAGGGTCATCTGGAAACACCATATATTTT. It specifies CASSGTQGGRGSSGNTIYF.

The CDR3 region has the DNA TGTGCCAGCAGCTTAGCATCAGAGAACACTGAAGCTTTCTTT. This sequence encodes CASSLASENTEAFF. The chain links TRBV7-9 to TRBJ1-1, with D hard to call. V was shortened by 0 bases and J by 1 base, with 6 bases between the two germline ends. The CDR3 extends over 14 amino acids. Per germline, CDR1 SEHNR and CDR2 FQNEAQ (reference sequence).

The chain employs TRBV12-5 and TRBJ2-7, with 10 bases fitting TRBD1. The CDR3 extends over 20 amino acids. From germline, CDR1 is LGHNT and CDR2 FRNRAP. The V gene end was trimmed by 1 base and the J gene end by 0 bases; junction bases not matched to a gene: 15. CDR3: CASGLGPKDRGISSSYEQYF. DNA of the CDR3: TGTGCTAGTGGTTTGGGTCCAAAGGACAGGGGGATTTCCAGCTCCTACGAGCAGTACTTC.

The V gene is TRBV5-1, the J gene TRBJ2-5; 8 positions match TRBD2. Losses at the gene ends were 0 bases for V and 10 bases for J; bases not matched to a gene: 14. CDR1 is SGHRS, CDR2 YFSETQ, per germline. The CDR3 is 16 residues long. The CDR3 DNA reads as TGCGCCAGCAGCTTGGCAGGGACTAGAATGGGGGTGGACCAGTACTTC. It is translated as CASSLAGTRMGVDQYF.

The chain employs TRBV10-2 and TRBJ2-2; the match to TRBD1 covers 8 bases. The CDR3 contains 14 residues. V lost 6 bases and J lost 3; bases outside the gene matches: 3. CDR1 and CDR2 (germline): WSHSY, SAAADI. The CDR3 here is CASSGTGYTGELFF. CDR3 nucleotide sequence: TGCGCCAGCAGCGGGACAGGATACACCGGGGAGCTGTTTTTT.

V gene TRBV10-3 combines with J gene TRBJ1-1; no definite D call. CDR1 ENHRY and CDR2 SYGVKD come from the germline V gene. The CDR3 has 15 amino acids. Trimming shortened V by 0 bases and J by 3 bases, and 11 bases separated the two germline ends. The DNA of the CDR3 is TGTGCCATCAGTGAGTCGACTCTCGGCGACACTGAAGCTTTCTTT. The encoded protein is CAISESTLGDTEAFF.

The chain combines TRBV27 with TRBJ2-7, with 7 positions matching TRBD2. This CDR3 has 15 residues. Per the germline V gene, CDR1 is MNHEY and CDR2 is SMNVEV (reference sequence). V shed 2 bases and J 3 bases; nucleotides not matched to a gene: 7. CDR3 DNA sequence: TGTGCCAGCAGTTTAGCGGGAGATATTAGCTACGAGCAGTACTTC. It codes for CASSLAGDISYEQYF.

The chain joins TRBV30 to TRBJ2-5; 11 bases line up with TRBD2. Germline CDR1 reads GTSNPN; CDR2 reads SVGIG (reference sequence). This CDR3 region has 14 residues. Trimming took 7 bases from V and 2 from J; bases not matched to a gene: 6. This CDR3 is CAYASGRRQETQYF. The CDR3 nucleotides are TGTGCCTACGCTAGCGGGAGGAGGCAAGAGACCCAGTACTTC.

V usage is TRBV5-1 and J usage is TRBJ2-7; 11 positions agree with TRBD2. Germline values: CDR1 SGHRS, CDR2 YFSETQ. The CDR3 length is 17 residues. The V and J ends lost 0 bases and 3 bases, in that order; junction bases with no gene match: 8. The chain's CDR3 is CASSLVLTSGSYYEQYF. Here the CDR3 DNA reads TGCGCCAGCAGCTTGGTACTAACTAGCGGGAGTTACTACGAGCAGTACTTC.

The CDR3 DNA follows: TGTGCCAGCAGCTCCCTAGTCGGGTCGTTAACTGAAGCTTTCTTT. It is translated as CASSSLVGSLTEAFF. The chain is built from TRBV7-8 and TRBJ1-1; no clear D. The germline V gene has CDR1 SGHVS and CDR2 FQNEAQ. CDR3 length: 15 amino acids. V was clipped by 4 bases and J by 5 bases, with 17 bases between them. Together with reference TRBV7-8 and TRBJ1-1, the CDR3 gives the full variable domain: GAGVSQSPRYKVAKRGQDVALRCDPISGHVSLFWYQQALGQGPEFLTYFQNEAQLDKSGLPSDRFFAERPEGSVSTLKIQRTQQEDSAVYLCASSSLVGSLTEAFFGQGTRLTVV.